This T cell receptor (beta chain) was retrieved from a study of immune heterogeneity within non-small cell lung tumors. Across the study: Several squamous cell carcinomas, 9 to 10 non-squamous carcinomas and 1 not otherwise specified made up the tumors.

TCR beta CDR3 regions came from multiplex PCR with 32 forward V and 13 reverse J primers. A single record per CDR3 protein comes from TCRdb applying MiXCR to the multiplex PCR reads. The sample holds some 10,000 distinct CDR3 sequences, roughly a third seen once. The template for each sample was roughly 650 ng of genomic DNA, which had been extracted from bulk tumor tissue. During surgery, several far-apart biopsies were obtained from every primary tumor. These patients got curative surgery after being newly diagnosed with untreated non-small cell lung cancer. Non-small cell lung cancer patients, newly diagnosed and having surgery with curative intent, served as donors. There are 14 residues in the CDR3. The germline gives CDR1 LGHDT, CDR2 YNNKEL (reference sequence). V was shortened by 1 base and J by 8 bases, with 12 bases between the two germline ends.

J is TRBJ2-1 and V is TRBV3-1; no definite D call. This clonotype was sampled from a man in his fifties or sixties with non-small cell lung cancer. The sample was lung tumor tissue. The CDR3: CASSQAGSLYEQFF. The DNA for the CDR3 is TGTGCCAGCAGCCAAGCCGGTTCACTCTATGAGCAGTTCTTC.